The rows below give T cell receptor beta chains drawn from one sample of a study of tumour-infiltrating T cells in Burkitt lymphoma. Profiled with immunoSEQ multiplex PCR; TCRdb holds only in-frame clones, not every one. The sample lists about 50,000 clones; around 30% were seen once. The sequencing sample was made of tumor tissue. These receptors originate from a human donor with Burkitt lymphoma. Both conserved end residues are part of each CDR3. Each record gives: V gene, CDR3 length, J gene, D gene, clone size, CDR3 DNA, CDR3 protein. D genes are given only for firm matches. The size field is filled for only some rows; it gives once, few, many or a size class.

>TRBV27|14|TRBJ1-5|.|.
TGTGCCAGCAGTTTAAGTAGGAGCAATCAGCCCCAGCATTTT
CASSLSRSNQPQHF
>TRBV18|17|TRBJ1-6|.|.
TGTGCCAGCTCACCCCGGACAATCTATGGGGATAATTCACCCCTCCACTTT
CASSPRTIYGDNSPLHF
>TRBV25-1|11|TRBJ1-1|.|few
TGTGCCAGCAGTGGGGAGGAGAGAGCTTTCTTT
CASSGEERAFF
>TRBV7-2|18|TRBJ2-2|TRBD1|.
TGTGCCAGCAGCGCCCAGCCGCAGGGGGCTATGAGGACCGGGGAGCTGTTTTTT
CASSAQPQGAMRTGELFF
>TRBV6-4|17|TRBJ2-7|TRBD2|.
TGTGCCAACGAGGGACTAGCGGGGGGGAACCACCCCTACGAGCAGTACTTC
CANEGLAGGNHPYEQYF
>TRBV19|15|TRBJ1-5|TRBD1|many
TGTGCCAGTAGTTTCGGACAGGGGGACGGGCAGCCCCAGCATTTT
CASSFGQGDGQPQHF
>TRBV5-4|13|TRBJ2-2|.|.
TGTGCCAGCAGCCCAACTAGCCCCGGGGAGCTGTTTTTT
CASSPTSPGELFF
>TRBV14|13|TRBJ1-1|TRBD1|.
TGTGCCAGCAGCCAAGTCGGGACAGAGGAGGCTTTCTTT
CASSQVGTEEAFF
>TRBV25-1|16|TRBJ2-1|.|.
TGTGCCAGCAGTGAATTGCGGGGCGCCTCCTACAATGAGCAGTTCTTC
CASSELRGASYNEQFF
>TRBV18|15|TRBJ1-2|.|.
TGTGCCAGCTCACCACGTCCCCAAGCCAGCTATGGCTACACCTTC
CASSPRPQASYGYTF
>TRBV6-6|13|TRBJ2-7|TRBD1|.
TGTGCCAGCAGTCCTGGACAGGGCCGAGAGCAGTACTTC
CASSPGQGREQYF
>TRBV5-1|15|TRBJ1-2|.|few
TGCGCCAGCAGGGTAACAGGGTCCGCCTATGGAGGCTACACCTTC
CASRVTGSAYGGYTF
>TRBV6-5|14|TRBJ2-5|TRBD2|few
TGTGCCAGCAGCTTACTCGGGGGGTGGGAGACCCAGTACTTC
CASSLLGGWETQYF
>TRBV5-1|17|TRBJ2-2|.|.
TGCGCCAGCAGCAGATCTCCGGGTACAACGAACACCGGGGAGCTGTTTTTT
CASSRSPGTTNTGELFF